Listed below are T cell receptor beta chains from one sample, sequenced in a study of beta chain features in type 1 diabetes. The repertoire was sequenced with immunoSEQ multiplex PCR; TCRdb's copy has only in-frame clones and lacks some. The sample has approximately 120,000 clones, around 15% seen once. What was sequenced was central memory CD4+ T cells from blood. All receptors come from a man younger than 35 with type 1 diabetes. The CDR3 runs from the conserved cysteine through the conserved F or W. A D gene is named only where the DNA matches it firmly. Some rows have no size entry. The others give once, few or many, or a class for an expanded clone.

J gene: TRBJ1-1
D gene: -
V gene: TRBV10-3
clone size: few
CDR3 DNA: TGTGCCATCCACCCTCGGGACGGTGAAGCTTTCTTT
CDR3 protein: CAIHPRDGEAFF

J gene: TRBJ2-3
D gene: -
V gene: TRBV7-9
clone size: many
CDR3 DNA: TGTGCCAGCAGCTTAGCTGCAGATACGCAGTATTTT
CDR3 protein: CASSLAADTQYF

J gene: TRBJ2-3
D gene: -
V gene: TRBV5-4
clone size: -
CDR3 DNA: TGTGCCAGCAGCGAGGCAGGGGGGAGAGATACGCAGTATTTT
CDR3 protein: CASSEAGGRDTQYF

J gene: TRBJ2-1
D gene: TRBD2
V gene: TRBV29-1
clone size: many
CDR3 DNA: TGCAGCGTTGGCTTAGCGGGGGGGTTATACAATGAGCAGTTCTTC
CDR3 protein: CSVGLAGGLYNEQFF

J gene: TRBJ1-2
D gene: TRBD1
V gene: TRBV4-3
clone size: few
CDR3 DNA: TGCGCCAGCAGCCGCACAACAGGGGTACTTTCTGGCTACACCTTC
CDR3 protein: CASSRTTGVLSGYTF

J gene: TRBJ2-5
D gene: -
V gene: TRBV23-1
clone size: -
CDR3 DNA: TGCGCCAGCCCCAAGGCCGGCTTAGAGACCCAGTACTTC
CDR3 protein: CASPKAGLETQYF

J gene: TRBJ2-1
D gene: -
V gene: TRBV5-1
clone size: few
CDR3 DNA: TGCGCCAGCAGCACTGGACAGAACAATGAGCAGTTCTTC
CDR3 protein: CASSTGQNNEQFF

J gene: TRBJ2-1
D gene: -
V gene: TRBV5-6
clone size: -
CDR3 DNA: TGTGCCAGCAGCCCCCCCGACCACAATGAGCAGTTCTTC
CDR3 protein: CASSPPDHNEQFF

J gene: TRBJ2-4
D gene: -
V gene: TRBV19
clone size: -
CDR3 DNA: TGTGCCAGTAGCATCCTAGAAGGAAACATTCAGTACTTC
CDR3 protein: CASSILEGNIQYF

J gene: TRBJ1-2
D gene: TRBD1
V gene: TRBV2
clone size: -
CDR3 DNA: TGTGCCAGCAGATGGGACAGTCCCGACGGCTACACCTTC
CDR3 protein: CASRWDSPDGYTF

J gene: TRBJ1-1
D gene: TRBD1
V gene: TRBV25-1
clone size: many
CDR3 DNA: TGTGCCAGCAGTGTCACAGGGGTTGCTGAAGCTTTCTTT
CDR3 protein: CASSVTGVAEAFF

J gene: TRBJ2-1
D gene: -
V gene: TRBV20-1
clone size: few
CDR3 DNA: TGCAGTGCTGCCCAGGCCGATGAGCAGTTCTTC
CDR3 protein: CSAAQADEQFF

J gene: TRBJ1-2
D gene: -
V gene: TRBV7-2
clone size: -
CDR3 DNA: TGTGCCAGCAGCCCACTGACTGATTATGGCTACACCTTC
CDR3 protein: CASSPLTDYGYTF

J gene: TRBJ2-7
D gene: TRBD1
V gene: TRBV2
clone size: many
CDR3 DNA: TGTGCCAGCAGGAGGACAGGGAATATCTACGAGCAGTACTTC
CDR3 protein: CASRRTGNIYEQYF

J gene: TRBJ2-5
D gene: TRBD2
V gene: TRBV5-4
clone size: -
CDR3 DNA: TGTGCCAGCAGCTTGGGTAGCGGGGCGTCGGAGACCCAGTACTTC
CDR3 protein: CASSLGSGASETQYF

J gene: TRBJ2-3
D gene: -
V gene: TRBV5-1
clone size: -
CDR3 DNA: TGCGCCAGCAGCTTACTCCCGGGACATAACACAGATACGCAGTATTTT
CDR3 protein: CASSLLPGHNTDTQYF

J gene: TRBJ2-7
D gene: -
V gene: TRBV12-5
clone size: few
CDR3 DNA: TGTGCTAGTGCGAAAGGAGACTCCTACGAGCAGTACTTC
CDR3 protein: CASAKGDSYEQYF

J gene: TRBJ1-2
D gene: TRBD1
V gene: TRBV6-5
clone size: -
CDR3 DNA: TGTGCCAGCAGAGACAGGGGAATTCATGGCTACACCTTC
CDR3 protein: CASRDRGIHGYTF

J gene: TRBJ2-2
D gene: -
V gene: TRBV2
clone size: -
CDR3 DNA: TGTGCCAGCAGTGAAGTTCCGACTAGTCGGTCCGGGGAGCTGTTTTTT
CDR3 protein: CASSEVPTSRSGELFF

J gene: TRBJ2-1
D gene: TRBD2
V gene: TRBV7-2
clone size: -
CDR3 DNA: TGTGCCAGCAGCCTGACTAGCGGGGGCGGGGATGAGCAGTTCTTC
CDR3 protein: CASSLTSGGGDEQFF

J gene: TRBJ2-7
D gene: -
V gene: TRBV5-1
clone size: -
CDR3 DNA: TGCGCCAGCAGCCCGCAGGGAGTGTACGAGCAGTACTTC
CDR3 protein: CASSPQGVYEQYF

J gene: TRBJ2-3
D gene: -
V gene: TRBV4-2
clone size: -
CDR3 DNA: TGTGCCAGCAGCCAAGGAGAGGCGGGAAGCACCTGGGCAGATACGCAGTATTTT
CDR3 protein: CASSQGEAGSTWADTQYF

J gene: TRBJ2-3
D gene: TRBD1
V gene: TRBV7-2
clone size: -
CDR3 DNA: TGTGCCAGCAGCCGCCCGGGACAGGGGATTAATACGCAGTATTTT
CDR3 protein: CASSRPGQGINTQYF

J gene: TRBJ2-5
D gene: -
V gene: TRBV7-2
clone size: -
CDR3 DNA: TGTGCCAGCAGCTTAGCGGCGGTCCTGCAAGGGACCCAGTACTTC
CDR3 protein: CASSLAAVLQGTQYF

J gene: TRBJ2-7
D gene: TRBD2
V gene: TRBV18
clone size: few
CDR3 DNA: TGTGCCAGCTCACCACCCCCTAGCGGGAACGAGCAGTACTTC
CDR3 protein: CASSPPPSGNEQYF

J gene: TRBJ2-1
D gene: -
V gene: TRBV20-1
clone size: once
CDR3 DNA: TGCAGTGCGAAACAAAATGAGCAGTTCTTC
CDR3 protein: CSAKQNEQFF

J gene: TRBJ1-1
D gene: -
V gene: TRBV30
clone size: -
CDR3 DNA: TGTGCCTGGAGAGCCTCACAGGCGTTAAGGGAAGCTTTCTTT
CDR3 protein: CAWRASQALREAFF

J gene: TRBJ2-7
D gene: -
V gene: TRBV18
clone size: few
CDR3 DNA: TGTGCCAGCTCAACTCAGGGAGACGAGCAGTACTTC
CDR3 protein: CASSTQGDEQYF

J gene: TRBJ2-5
D gene: -
V gene: TRBV6-5
clone size: -
CDR3 DNA: TGTGCCAGCAGTTACGGATACCCCGGGGAGACCCAGTACTTC
CDR3 protein: CASSYGYPGETQYF

J gene: TRBJ1-3
D gene: -
V gene: TRBV7-2
clone size: few
CDR3 DNA: TGTGCCAGCAGCTTAGCGGGATACCTCTCTGGAAACACCATATATTTT
CDR3 protein: CASSLAGYLSGNTIYF

J gene: TRBJ2-3
D gene: -
V gene: TRBV6-6
clone size: -
CDR3 DNA: TGTGCCAGCAGTTCCCCCGTCCCGGTGGCGCAGTATTTT
CDR3 protein: CASSSPVPVAQYF

J gene: TRBJ2-3
D gene: TRBD2
V gene: TRBV5-1
clone size: -
CDR3 DNA: TGCGCCAGCAGCGGGGTAGCGGGGGGCCCTAGCACAGATACGCAGTATTTT
CDR3 protein: CASSGVAGGPSTDTQYF

J gene: TRBJ1-1
D gene: -
V gene: TRBV18
clone size: -
CDR3 DNA: TGTGCCAGCTCACCACTGGGTTCAAACACTGAAGCTTTCTTT
CDR3 protein: CASSPLGSNTEAFF

J gene: TRBJ2-3
D gene: TRBD2
V gene: TRBV30
clone size: few
CDR3 DNA: TGTGCCTGGAGCCCCGGACTAGCGGGAGGGACGACAGATACGCAGTATTTT
CDR3 protein: CAWSPGLAGGTTDTQYF

J gene: TRBJ2-1
D gene: -
V gene: TRBV6-6
clone size: -
CDR3 DNA: TGTGCCAGCAGTTACTCGGGACCTAATTCGGGTGAGCAGTTCTTC
CDR3 protein: CASSYSGPNSGEQFF

J gene: TRBJ1-5
D gene: -
V gene: TRBV7-6
clone size: -
CDR3 DNA: TGTGCCAGCAGCTCCGGACCTCAGGGTGGTCAGCCCCAGCATTTT
CDR3 protein: CASSSGPQGGQPQHF

J gene: TRBJ2-1
D gene: -
V gene: TRBV11-2
clone size: -
CDR3 DNA: TGTGCCAGCAGCCCGTTCGGAAGCTCCTACAATGAGCAGTTCTTC
CDR3 protein: CASSPFGSSYNEQFF

J gene: TRBJ2-1
D gene: TRBD2
V gene: TRBV9
clone size: many
CDR3 DNA: TGTGCCAGCAGCGTAGGCGGTAGCGGGATTTACAATGAGCAGTTCTTC
CDR3 protein: CASSVGGSGIYNEQFF

J gene: TRBJ2-5
D gene: -
V gene: TRBV4-2
clone size: -
CDR3 DNA: TGTGCCAGCAGCCAAGACCGACTAGTCACAGAGACCCAGTACTTC
CDR3 protein: CASSQDRLVTETQYF

J gene: TRBJ2-7
D gene: -
V gene: TRBV7-6
clone size: -
CDR3 DNA: TGTGCCAGCAGCTTAGCGGGAGTGGGGTACGAGCAGTACTTC
CDR3 protein: CASSLAGVGYEQYF

J gene: TRBJ1-2
D gene: -
V gene: TRBV9
clone size: few
CDR3 DNA: TGTGCCAGCAACGGTTTACCCTTC
CDR3 protein: CASNGLPF

J gene: TRBJ2-7
D gene: -
V gene: TRBV12-2
clone size: -
CDR3 DNA: TGTGCAAGTGTCGGTATCTCCTACGAGCAGTACTTC
CDR3 protein: CASVGISYEQYF

J gene: TRBJ2-3
D gene: -
V gene: TRBV11-2
clone size: -
CDR3 DNA: TGTGCCAGCAGCCTCCCAGGGGATACGCAGTATTTT
CDR3 protein: CASSLPGDTQYF

J gene: TRBJ1-2
D gene: -
V gene: TRBV9
clone size: many
CDR3 DNA: TGTGCCAGCAGCGGATCAGGGTATGGCTACACCTTC
CDR3 protein: CASSGSGYGYTF

J gene: TRBJ2-3
D gene: -
V gene: TRBV25-1
clone size: -
CDR3 DNA: TGTGCCAGCAGTGAATCAGGGGATACGCAGTATTTT
CDR3 protein: CASSESGDTQYF

J gene: TRBJ2-2
D gene: -
V gene: TRBV14
clone size: -
CDR3 DNA: TGTGCCAGCAGCCAAGATCTTGGAACCGGGGAGCTGTTTTTT
CDR3 protein: CASSQDLGTGELFF

J gene: TRBJ2-6
D gene: TRBD1
V gene: TRBV2
clone size: few
CDR3 DNA: TGTGCCAGCAGTGAAGCCAGGACAGGGGGTCACGGGGCCAACGTCCTGACTTTC
CDR3 protein: CASSEARTGGHGANVLTF

J gene: TRBJ1-3
D gene: -
V gene: TRBV29-1
clone size: few
CDR3 DNA: TGCAGCGTTGGGACATGGAACTCTGGAAACACCATATATTTT
CDR3 protein: CSVGTWNSGNTIYF

J gene: TRBJ2-3
D gene: TRBD1
V gene: TRBV7-3
clone size: -
CDR3 DNA: TGTGCCAGCAGCCCCCGGACAGGGGGCTTTGGAGATACGCAGTATTTT
CDR3 protein: CASSPRTGGFGDTQYF

J gene: TRBJ1-1
D gene: -
V gene: TRBV18
clone size: -
CDR3 DNA: TGTGCCAGCTCAGAGGGGTTGAACACTGAAGCTTTCTTT
CDR3 protein: CASSEGLNTEAFF

J gene: TRBJ1-4
D gene: TRBD1
V gene: TRBV18
clone size: few
CDR3 DNA: TGTGCCAGCTCACTTCTACAGGGGGCGACTAATGAAAAACTGTTTTTT
CDR3 protein: CASSLLQGATNEKLFF

J gene: TRBJ1-5
D gene: -
V gene: TRBV29-1
clone size: -
CDR3 DNA: TGCAGCGTACGCCAGGGATCCCGAAATCAGCCCCAGCATTTT
CDR3 protein: CSVRQGSRNQPQHF

J gene: TRBJ1-6
D gene: -
V gene: TRBV4-2
clone size: -
CDR3 DNA: TGTGCCAGCAGCCAAGATGGGGGAACACCCCTCCACTTT
CDR3 protein: CASSQDGGTPLHF

J gene: TRBJ1-3
D gene: -
V gene: TRBV30
clone size: few
CDR3 DNA: TGTGCCTGGAGTATCAACGGGAGAAACACCATATATTTT
CDR3 protein: CAWSINGRNTIYF

J gene: TRBJ1-3
D gene: -
V gene: TRBV4-1
clone size: many
CDR3 DNA: TGCGCCAGCAGACTCCGGGACATCCTTGGAAACACCATATATTTT
CDR3 protein: CASRLRDILGNTIYF

J gene: TRBJ2-1
D gene: -
V gene: TRBV29-1
clone size: many
CDR3 DNA: TGCAGCGCCGTAACCGGGATGTTGTACAATGAGCAGTTCTTC
CDR3 protein: CSAVTGMLYNEQFF

J gene: TRBJ2-5
D gene: -
V gene: TRBV30
clone size: few
CDR3 DNA: TGTGCCTGGAGTGTTAGGGTCCGGGAGACCCAGTACTTC
CDR3 protein: CAWSVRVRETQYF